Included here is one T cell receptor (beta chain) sequence, with context. This entry is derived from a study of blood T cell repertoires in COVID-19. Study-level information: Both acute and convalescent COVID-19 samples were obtained from the United States, Italy and Spain. Sources were T cells, B-cell-depleted T cells, or PBMCs; the material itself was cDNA or gDNA.

Authors' processing steps: The authors estimated nucleated cell counts from reference gene primer amplification. Generated by immunoSEQ multiplex PCR, the TCRdb table keeps only in-frame clones and is missing some. V and J calls and clone size are given by that table; D and trimming were obtained from the DNA. The sample yields 250,000 or so clones, around 83% seen once. CDR1 and CDR2 from the germline V gene are KGHSH and LQKENI. The CDR3 is made up of 15 amino acids. V dropped 5 bases and J dropped 4; count of bases not matched to a gene: 7. The sequence was collected from a man older than 75 with acute or convalescent COVID-19. This rearrangement joins TRBV18 to TRBJ1-5; 8 bases are shared with TRBD1. Sequenced: peripheral blood. In DNA, the CDR3 is TGTGCCAGCTCAAAAGTCGACAGGGGAAATCAGCCCCAGCATTTT. Protein product: CASSKVDRGNQPQHF.